A selection of T cell receptor beta chains follows, all from one sample in a study of STAT5B mutations in CD4+ large granular lymphocyte leukemia. Assay: immunoSEQ multiplex PCR; the TCRdb copy retains only in-frame clones and omits some. The data hold about 48,000 clones, with about 70% observed a single time. The sample comprised CD4+ T cells from blood buffy coats. The origin of the receptors is a human donor in good health. CDR3s include the opening cysteine and the closing phenylalanine or tryptophan. The order of the fields is J gene, D gene, V gene, clone size, CDR3 protein, CDR3 DNA. A D gene is named only where the DNA matches it firmly. Size tells how often a clone was seen (once, few, many) or the class of an expanded clone, and some rows leave it out.

J gene: TRBJ2-1
D gene: -
V gene: TRBV5-6
clone size: -
CDR3 protein: CASSPMGSREQFF
CDR3 DNA: TGTGCCAGCAGCCCTATGGGAAGCCGGGAGCAGTTCTTC

J gene: TRBJ2-2
D gene: TRBD1
V gene: TRBV27
clone size: -
CDR3 protein: CASSSLKQGFPGELFF
CDR3 DNA: TGTGCCAGCAGTTCCCTCAAACAGGGGTTTCCCGGGGAGCTGTTTTTT

J gene: TRBJ2-7
D gene: TRBD1
V gene: TRBV30
clone size: -
CDR3 protein: CAWRGTGTYEQYF
CDR3 DNA: TGTGCCTGGAGGGGGACAGGGACCTACGAGCAGTACTTC

J gene: TRBJ2-3
D gene: TRBD1
V gene: TRBV5-4
clone size: -
CDR3 protein: CASSLVGQGVSYTQYF
CDR3 DNA: TGTGCCAGCAGCTTGGTCGGACAGGGGGTATCGTATACGCAGTATTTT

J gene: TRBJ1-2
D gene: -
V gene: TRBV6-1
clone size: -
CDR3 protein: CASNRVAGLGYTF
CDR3 DNA: TGTGCCAGCAACCGTGTTGCAGGGTTGGGCTACACCTTC

J gene: TRBJ1-1
D gene: -
V gene: TRBV5-1
clone size: few
CDR3 protein: CASSLEALNTEAFF
CDR3 DNA: TGCGCCAGCAGCTTGGAGGCTTTGAACACTGAAGCTTTCTTT

J gene: TRBJ2-7
D gene: TRBD1
V gene: TRBV5-1
clone size: -
CDR3 protein: CASSLGTGGIYEQYF
CDR3 DNA: TGCGCCAGCAGCTTGGGTACAGGGGGCATATACGAGCAGTACTTC

J gene: TRBJ1-2
D gene: -
V gene: TRBV19
clone size: medium-sized
CDR3 protein: CASSDSYGYTF
CDR3 DNA: TGTGCCAGTAGTGACAGCTATGGCTACACCTTC

J gene: TRBJ1-2
D gene: -
V gene: TRBV7-8
clone size: -
CDR3 protein: CASSLGTGSHFF
CDR3 DNA: TGTGCCAGCAGCTTAGGTACAGGGTCCCACTTCTTC

J gene: TRBJ1-5
D gene: -
V gene: TRBV7-9
clone size: -
CDR3 protein: CASSLGVAGPQHF
CDR3 DNA: TGTGCCAGCAGCCTGGGCGTGGCGGGGCCCCAGCATTTT

J gene: TRBJ1-2
D gene: -
V gene: TRBV19
clone size: -
CDR3 protein: CASSLRGGYTF
CDR3 DNA: TGTGCCAGTAGCCTCAGGGGCGGCTACACCTTC

J gene: TRBJ1-4
D gene: -
V gene: TRBV2
clone size: -
CDR3 protein: CASSDGTGNEKLFF
CDR3 DNA: TGTGCCAGCAGCGACGGGACGGGTAATGAAAAACTGTTTTTT

J gene: TRBJ1-2
D gene: TRBD1
V gene: TRBV4-2
clone size: -
CDR3 protein: CASSQDWETGALYGYTF
CDR3 DNA: TGTGCCAGCAGCCAAGATTGGGAGACAGGGGCCCTTTATGGCTACACCTTC

J gene: TRBJ1-5
D gene: -
V gene: TRBV4-1
clone size: -
CDR3 protein: CASSQGWGPNQPQHF
CDR3 DNA: TGCGCCAGCAGCCAAGGGTGGGGGCCCAATCAGCCCCAGCATTTT

J gene: TRBJ2-7
D gene: TRBD2
V gene: TRBV7-2
clone size: -
CDR3 protein: CASSPWDYSYEQYF
CDR3 DNA: TGTGCCAGCAGCCCCTGGGACTACTCCTACGAGCAGTACTTC

J gene: TRBJ1-3
D gene: TRBD1
V gene: TRBV6-6
clone size: -
CDR3 protein: CASSYPGQGAGNTIYF
CDR3 DNA: TGTGCCAGCAGTTACCCGGGACAGGGGGCTGGAAACACCATATATTTT

J gene: TRBJ1-6
D gene: -
V gene: TRBV21-1
clone size: -
CDR3 protein: CASSLSPRTEVSPLHF
CDR3 DNA: TGTGCCAGCAGCCTAAGCCCCCGGACAGAGGTCTCACCCCTCCACTTT

J gene: TRBJ2-1
D gene: -
V gene: TRBV5-4
clone size: -
CDR3 protein: CASSLVGGYNEQFF
CDR3 DNA: TGTGCCAGCAGCTTGGTGGGAGGCTACAATGAGCAGTTCTTC